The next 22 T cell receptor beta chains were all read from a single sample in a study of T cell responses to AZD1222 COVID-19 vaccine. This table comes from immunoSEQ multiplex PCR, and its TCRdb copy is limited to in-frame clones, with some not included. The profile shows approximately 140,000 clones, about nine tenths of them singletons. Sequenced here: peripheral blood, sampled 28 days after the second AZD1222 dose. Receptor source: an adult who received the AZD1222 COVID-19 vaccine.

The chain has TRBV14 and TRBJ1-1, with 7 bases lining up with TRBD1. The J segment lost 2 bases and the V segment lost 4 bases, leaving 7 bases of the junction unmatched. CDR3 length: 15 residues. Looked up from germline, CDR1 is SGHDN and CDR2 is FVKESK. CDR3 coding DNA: TGTGCCAGCAGCCTGACGACAGGGAGAAACACTGAAGCTTTCTTT. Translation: CASSLTTGRNTEAFF.

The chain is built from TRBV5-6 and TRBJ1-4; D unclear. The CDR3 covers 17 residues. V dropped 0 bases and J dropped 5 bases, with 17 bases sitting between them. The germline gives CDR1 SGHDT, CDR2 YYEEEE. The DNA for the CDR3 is TGTGCCAGCAGCTTGGCCACGGCATGGCATTGGAATGAAAAACTGTTTTTT. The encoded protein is CASSLATAWHWNEKLFF.

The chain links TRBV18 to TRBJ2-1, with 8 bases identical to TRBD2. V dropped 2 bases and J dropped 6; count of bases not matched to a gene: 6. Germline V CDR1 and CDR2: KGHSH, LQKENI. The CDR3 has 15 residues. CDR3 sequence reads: CASSPSGLASNEQFF. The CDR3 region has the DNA TGTGCCAGCTCACCATCCGGACTAGCAAGCAATGAGCAGTTCTTC.

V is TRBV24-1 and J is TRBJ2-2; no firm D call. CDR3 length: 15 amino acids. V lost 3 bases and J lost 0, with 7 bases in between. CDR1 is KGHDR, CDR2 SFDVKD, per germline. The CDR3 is CATSDITSNTGELFF. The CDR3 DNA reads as TGTGCCACCAGTGATATAACATCGAACACCGGGGAGCTGTTTTTT.

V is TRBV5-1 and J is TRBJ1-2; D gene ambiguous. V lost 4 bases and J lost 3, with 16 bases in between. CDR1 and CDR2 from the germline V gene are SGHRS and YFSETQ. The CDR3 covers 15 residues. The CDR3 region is CASSLVNYADYGYTF. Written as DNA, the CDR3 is TGCGCCAGCAGCCTTGTGAACTATGCCGACTATGGCTACACCTTC.

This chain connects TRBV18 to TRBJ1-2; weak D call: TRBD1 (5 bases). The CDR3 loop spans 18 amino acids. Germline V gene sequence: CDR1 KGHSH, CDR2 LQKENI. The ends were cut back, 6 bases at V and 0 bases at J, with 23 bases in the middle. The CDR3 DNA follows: TGTGCCAGCTCTACAGAAGCGAGGGGAGCAGGATCTAACTATGGCTACACCTTC. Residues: CASSTEARGAGSNYGYTF.

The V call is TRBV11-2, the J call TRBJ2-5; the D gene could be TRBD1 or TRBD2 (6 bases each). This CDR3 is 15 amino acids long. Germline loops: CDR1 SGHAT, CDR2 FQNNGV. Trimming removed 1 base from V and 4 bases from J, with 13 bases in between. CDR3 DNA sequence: TGTGCCAGCAGCTTAGGTGGGGGGCCGGCAGAGACCCAGTACTTC. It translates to CASSLGGGPAETQYF.

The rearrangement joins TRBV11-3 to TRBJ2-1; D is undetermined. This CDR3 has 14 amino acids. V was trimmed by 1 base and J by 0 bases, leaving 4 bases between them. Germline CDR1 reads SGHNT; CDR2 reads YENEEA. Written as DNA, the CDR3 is TGTGCCAGCAGCTTAGTTTCCTCCTACAATGAGCAGTTCTTC. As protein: CASSLVSSYNEQFF.

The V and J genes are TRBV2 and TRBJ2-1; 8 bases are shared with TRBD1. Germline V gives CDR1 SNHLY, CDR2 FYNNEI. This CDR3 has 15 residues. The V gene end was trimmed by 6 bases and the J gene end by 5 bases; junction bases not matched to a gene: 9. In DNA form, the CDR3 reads TGTGCCAGCAGAGCCGACAGGGGAAGTAACAATGAGCAGTTCTTC. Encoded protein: CASRADRGSNNEQFF.

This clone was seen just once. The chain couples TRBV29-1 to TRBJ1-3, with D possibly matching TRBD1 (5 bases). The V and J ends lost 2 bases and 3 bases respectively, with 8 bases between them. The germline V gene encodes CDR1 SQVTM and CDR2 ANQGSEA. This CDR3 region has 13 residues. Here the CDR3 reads CSVERGFGNTIYF. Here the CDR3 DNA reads TGCAGCGTTGAACGGGGGTTTGGAAACACCATATATTTT.

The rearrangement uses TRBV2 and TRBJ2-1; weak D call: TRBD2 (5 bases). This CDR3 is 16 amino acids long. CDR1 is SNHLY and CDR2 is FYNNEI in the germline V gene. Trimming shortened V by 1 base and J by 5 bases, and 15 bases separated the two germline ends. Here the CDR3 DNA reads TGTGCCAGCAGTGAAGAGGCCAAGCGGTACAACAATGAGCAGTTCTTC. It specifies CASSEEAKRYNNEQFF.

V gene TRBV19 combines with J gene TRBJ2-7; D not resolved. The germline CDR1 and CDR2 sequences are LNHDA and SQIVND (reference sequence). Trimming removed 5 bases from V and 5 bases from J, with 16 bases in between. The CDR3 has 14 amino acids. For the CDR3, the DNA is TGTGCCAGTAGTCTAACCCCTCGTCCGGACGAGCAGTACTTC. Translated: CASSLTPRPDEQYF.

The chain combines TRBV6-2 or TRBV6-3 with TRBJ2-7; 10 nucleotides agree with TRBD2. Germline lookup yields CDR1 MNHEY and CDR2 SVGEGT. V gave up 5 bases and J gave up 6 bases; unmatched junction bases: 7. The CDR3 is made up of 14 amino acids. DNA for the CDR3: TGTGCCAGCAGTCGGGTCAGCGGGAGGGGCGAGCAGTACTTC. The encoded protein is CASSRVSGRGEQYF.

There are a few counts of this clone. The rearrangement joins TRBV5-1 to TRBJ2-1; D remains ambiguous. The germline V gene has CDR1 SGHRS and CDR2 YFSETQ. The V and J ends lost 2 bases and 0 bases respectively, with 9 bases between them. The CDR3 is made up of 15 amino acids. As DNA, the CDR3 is TGCGCCAGCAGCTTAGCCCGGAGCTCCTACAATGAGCAGTTCTTC. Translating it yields CASSLARSSYNEQFF.

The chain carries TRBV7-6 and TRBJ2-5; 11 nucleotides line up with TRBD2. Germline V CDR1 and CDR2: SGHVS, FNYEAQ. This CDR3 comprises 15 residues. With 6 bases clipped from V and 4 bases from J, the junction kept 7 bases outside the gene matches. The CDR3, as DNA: TGTGCCAGCAGATCACTAGCGGGAGAGGTAGAGACCCAGTACTTC. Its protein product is CASRSLAGEVETQYF.

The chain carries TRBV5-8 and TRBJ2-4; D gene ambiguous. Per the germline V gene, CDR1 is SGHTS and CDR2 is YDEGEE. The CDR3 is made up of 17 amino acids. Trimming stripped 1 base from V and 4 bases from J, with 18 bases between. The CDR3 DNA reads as TGTGCCAGCAGCTTGAGTTTTTATAGGGCTGGAAAAAACATTCAGTACTTC. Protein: CASSLSFYRAGKNIQYF.

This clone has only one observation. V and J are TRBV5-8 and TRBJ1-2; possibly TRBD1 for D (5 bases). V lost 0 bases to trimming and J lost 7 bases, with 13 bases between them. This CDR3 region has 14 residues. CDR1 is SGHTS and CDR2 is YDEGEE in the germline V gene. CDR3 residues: CASSLVPGDPGYTF. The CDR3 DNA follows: TGTGCCAGCAGCTTGGTGCCGGGGGATCCTGGCTACACCTTC.

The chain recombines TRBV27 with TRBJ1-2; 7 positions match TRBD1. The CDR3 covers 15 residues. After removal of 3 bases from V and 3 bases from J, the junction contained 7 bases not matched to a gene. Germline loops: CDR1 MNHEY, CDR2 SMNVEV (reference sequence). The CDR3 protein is CASSLSNRGHYGYTF. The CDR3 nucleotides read TGTGCCAGCAGTTTGTCTAACAGGGGTCACTATGGCTACACCTTC.

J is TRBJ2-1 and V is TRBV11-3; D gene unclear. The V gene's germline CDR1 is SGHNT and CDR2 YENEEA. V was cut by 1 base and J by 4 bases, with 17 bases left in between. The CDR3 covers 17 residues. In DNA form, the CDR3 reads TGTGCCAGCAGCTTAGCAGTTTTCGGTTCACCATACAATGAGCAGTTCTTC. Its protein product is CASSLAVFGSPYNEQFF.

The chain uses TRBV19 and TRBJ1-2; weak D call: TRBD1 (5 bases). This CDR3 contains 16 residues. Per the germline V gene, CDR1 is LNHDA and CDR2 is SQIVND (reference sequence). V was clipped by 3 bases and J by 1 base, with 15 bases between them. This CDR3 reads CASSILALGVNYGYTF. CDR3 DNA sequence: TGTGCCAGTAGTATTTTAGCCCTGGGGGTTAACTATGGCTACACCTTC.

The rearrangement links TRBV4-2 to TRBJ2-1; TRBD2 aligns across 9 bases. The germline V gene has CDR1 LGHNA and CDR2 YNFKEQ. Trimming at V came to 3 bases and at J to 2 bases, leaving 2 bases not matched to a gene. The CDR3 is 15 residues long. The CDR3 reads CASSQAGGAYNEQFF. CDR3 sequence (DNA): TGTGCCAGCAGCCAGGCGGGGGGGGCCTACAATGAGCAGTTCTTC.

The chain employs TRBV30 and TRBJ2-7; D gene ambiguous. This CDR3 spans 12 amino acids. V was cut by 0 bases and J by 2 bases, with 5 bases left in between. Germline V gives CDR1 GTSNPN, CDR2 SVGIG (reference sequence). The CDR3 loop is CAWSVGPYEQYF. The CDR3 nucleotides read TGTGCCTGGAGTGTAGGGCCCTACGAGCAGTACTTC.